Reported below is one TCR beta chain. Its antigen has not been determined. Per-base quality was not reported, and no clone a single base away is much larger than it. Each collaborating institution followed its own protocols to collect whole blood in K2EDTA tubes. For TCRbeta analysis, collaborators shipped samples as frozen whole blood, isolated PBMCs, or DNA extracted from either of those sample types. TCRbeta CDR3 regions were amplified from genomic DNA by means of the immunoSEQ Assay, a bias-controlled multiplex PCR. The original pipeline was this. The number of nucleated cells in each sample was estimated from the amplification of reference gene primers within the assay. To quantify the absolute abundance of each unique TCRbeta CDR3 rearrangement, sequence reads were collapsed and filtered. Productive Simpson clonality was computed per sample as the square root of Simpson's diversity index over productive rearrangements. TCRdb took over this immuneACCESS table, retaining in-frame rearrangements with V and J assigned. Such tables are incomplete; in checked studies, under half of the missing clones stem from an unresolved V gene, and the remainder is unexplained. V, J and clone size are those of that table, while D and trimming were read from the DNA. In this sample the table shows some 120,000 clones, roughly 90% of which occur a single time. About 7.3% of the sample is held by the ten biggest clonotypes.

CDR3 length: 14 amino acids, cysteine to phenylalanine. Only the CDR3 DNA is retained, 42 bases long and in frame from the first base. CDR1 is given as LNHDA and CDR2 as SQIVND, both from the germline V gene (reference sequence). V lost 5 bases and J lost 7 bases, and the count of bases not matched to a germline gene is 8. The record originates from a study of blood T cell repertoires in COVID-19 (dated by TCRdb to 2020 to 2022). At the level of the whole study: Samples covering the acute and convalescent phases of COVID-19 were provided by collaborators in the United States, Italy and Spain. The repertoires were released in a freely available public database intended as a resource for research on the immune response to SARS-CoV-2. Deeply sampled blood TCRbeta repertoires from subjects exposed to, actively infected with, or recovered from COVID-19 were included in the dataset. Where HLA class I and class II types were available, the types were taken from metadata supplied by the sample provider, not from assay-based typing. The material from the prospective study consisted of cDNA or gDNA derived from T cells, B-cell-depleted T cells, or PBMCs. The samples were drawn from two sources: the first 160 participants of the ongoing ImmuneRACE study, and 1,200 or so subjects contributed by 6 global collaborators. Nearly every sample came with metadata listing a de-identified subject ID, COVID-19 status, age in years and sex.

Beyond this particular receptor, the publication reports: How much clinical and demographic metadata was included differed by source and by participant, and the metadata was provided uncurated.

The origin of this receptor is a man in his forties or fifties with acute or convalescent COVID-19. The chain joins TRBV19 to TRBJ2-5, with 9 central nucleotides matching TRBD1. Sequencing was performed on peripheral blood. In nucleotide form, the sequence is TGTGCCAGTAGTGACACAGGGGGCTCGGGGACCCAGTACTTC. The encoded protein is CASSDTGGSGTQYF.